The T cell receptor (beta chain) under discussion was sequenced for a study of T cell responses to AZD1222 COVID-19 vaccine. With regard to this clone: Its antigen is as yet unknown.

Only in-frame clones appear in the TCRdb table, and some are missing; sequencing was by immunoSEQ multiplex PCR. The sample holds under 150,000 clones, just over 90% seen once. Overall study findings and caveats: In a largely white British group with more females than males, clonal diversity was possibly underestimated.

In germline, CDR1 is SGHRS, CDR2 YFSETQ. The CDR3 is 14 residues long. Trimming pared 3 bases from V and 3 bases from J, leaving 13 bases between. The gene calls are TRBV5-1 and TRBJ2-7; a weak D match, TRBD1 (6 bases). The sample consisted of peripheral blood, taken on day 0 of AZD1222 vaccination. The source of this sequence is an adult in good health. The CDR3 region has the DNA TGCGCCAGCAGCTCCGGTACAGGGAACTACGAGCAGTACTTC. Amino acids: CASSSGTGNYEQYF.